This T cell receptor beta chain comes out of a study of shared T cell receptors in the human thymus. Some clones are missing from TCRdb's copy, which holds only in-frame ones; the method was immunoSEQ multiplex PCR. The sample contains approximately 660,000 clones, around nine tenths of which appear only once. V dropped 7 bases and J dropped 1; count of bases not matched to a gene: 9. The CDR3 loop spans 15 amino acids. CDR1 is WNHNN, CDR2 SYGVQD, per germline (reference sequence). Separately, the same data were catalogued under a study of human thymus T cells. From that report: Resections removed during corrective heart surgery provided the thymus tissue used.

The J gene is TRBJ1-2, the V gene TRBV10-1, with 7 bases that match TRBD1. The material sequenced was thymocytes. The TCR comes from a boy younger than two with a congenital heart defect. CDR3 DNA sequence: TGCGCCAGCAAAAACCCGGGACAGTTTAACTATGGCTACACCTTC. It is translated as CASKNPGQFNYGYTF.